This T cell receptor beta chain originates from a study of neurological immune-mediated disorders. General study findings and limits: CDR3 amino acid sequences found in expanded clones were never shared across subjects, suggesting private repertoires in all groups.

It was from 2 million PBMCs stored at -80 C that the unsorted libraries were obtained. The cDNA was generated by 5'RACE with 10-nucleotide random UMIs. TCRdb re-analysed the 5' RACE reads in MiXCR, keeping a single row per CDR3 protein. The table lists tens of thousands of distinct CDR3 sequences, over 15% of them singletons. This clonotype was found many times. The antigen remains unidentified. The specimen was PBMCs. The clonotype originates from a woman aged 40 to 55 in good health.

CDR3 region: CSVGQGAGDTQYF. DNA for the CDR3: TGCAGCGTCGGACAGGGTGCGGGAGATACGCAGTATTTT. The chain has TRBV29-1 and TRBJ2-3; 8 nucleotides align to TRBD1. This CDR3 spans 13 amino acids. Looked up from germline, CDR1 is SQVTM and CDR2 is ANQGSEA. V was pared by 6 bases and J by 5 bases, with 7 bases of the junction left unmatched.